This entry describes one T cell receptor (beta chain). Its antigen is unidentified. The donors gave bone marrow, and they were healthy. The data belong to a study of cytomegalovirus exposure and HLA in healthy donors. It was with 60 Vbeta and 13 Jbeta primers that the PCR ran. Clones were sequenced by immunoSEQ multiplex PCR, and TCRdb holds only the in-frame ones, with some missing. Of about 150,000 clones listed, less than 85% are singletons. Study-wide results and caveats: As immune exposure information, only CMV serostatus was available. Cytomegalovirus association was assigned to about 150 TCR beta chains. In a later analysis, at a false discovery rate of 0.05, over 15,000 TCR beta sequences matched HLA alleles.

The CDR3 extends over 17 amino acids. Germline trimming cut 0 bases from V and 3 bases from J; bases unmatched to any gene: 8. Germline lookup yields CDR1 SGHAT and CDR2 FQNNGV. J is TRBJ2-3 and V is TRBV11-2; 8 positions agree with TRBD1. This receptor was obtained from a man aged 35 to 55 in good health and CMV-seronegative. The specimen was PBMCs. CDR3 DNA sequence: TGTGCCAGCAGCTTAGAGCAGGGGGCGCTTTGGACAGATACGCAGTATTTT. This gives the protein CASSLEQGALWTDTQYF.